The 27 T cell receptor beta chains below come from one sample, sequenced in a study of CD8 T cells in Susac syndrome. When the RNA was reverse transcribed, random hexamers were used with an input of roughly 0.5 to 1 ug. TCRdb re-called the immunoSEQ multiplex PCR reads with MiXCR, one entry per CDR3 protein. Of about 130,000 distinct CDR3 sequences listed, roughly 96% are singletons. The sample comprised CD4+ T cells from PBMCs. The receptor source for this set is a human donor in good health.

This clonotype was observed a single time. The rearrangement joins TRBV28 to TRBJ2-7, with 9 nucleotides matching TRBD2. V shed 10 bases and J 6 bases; nucleotides not matched to a gene: 16. The germline V gene encodes CDR1 MDHEN and CDR2 SYDVKM. The CDR3 loop spans 15 amino acids. CDR3 DNA sequence: TGTGCCACCTCAGAAGGTAGCGGGAGCGGGCGCGAGCAGTACTTC. Protein sequence: CATSEGSGSGREQYF.

The count of this clonotype is one. For the CDR3, the DNA is TGCAGCGTTACCACCGGGACTAGCGGGAGAGAGAATGAGCAGTTCTTC. Translated, it gives CSVTTGTSGRENEQFF. The V call is TRBV29-1, the J call TRBJ2-1; 14 nucleotides line up with TRBD2. The germline V gene has CDR1 SQVTM and CDR2 ANQGSEA. V shed 5 bases, J shed 7 bases, and the junction held 10 bases outside the gene matches. The CDR3 extends over 16 amino acids.

The DNA for the CDR3 is TGCGCCAGCAGCTTCACAATAGGACAGCCCCAAGAGACCCAGTACTTC. Translated, it gives CASSFTIGQPQETQYF. The chain uses TRBV5-1 and TRBJ2-5; TRBD1 might be the D (6 bases). Looked up from germline, CDR1 is SGHRS and CDR2 is YFSETQ. V dropped 2 bases and J dropped 1 base, with 15 bases sitting between them. The CDR3 sequence is 16 residues long. The complete variable domain, with remaining parts taken from reference TRBV5-1 and TRBJ2-5, reads KAGVTQTPRYLIKTRGQQVTLSCSPISGHRSVSWYQQTPGQGLQFLFEYFSETQRNKGNFPGRFSGRQFSNSRSEMNVSTLELGDSALYLCASSFTIGQPQETQYFGPGTRLLVL.

The rearrangement uses TRBV27 and TRBJ1-1, with TRBD1 as a possible D gene (5 bases). The CDR3 has 11 amino acids. V gave up 7 bases and J gave up 7 bases, with 10 bases separating them. Germline values: CDR1 MNHEY, CDR2 SMNVEV (reference sequence). The chain's CDR3 is CASKGFSEAFF. The CDR3, as DNA: TGTGCCAGCAAGGGGTTCAGTGAAGCTTTCTTT.

The V and J genes are TRBV18 and TRBJ1-1; D unclear. Germline lookup yields CDR1 KGHSH and CDR2 LQKENI. V lost 1 base, J lost 0 bases, and 9 bases lay in between. This CDR3 has 15 residues. The CDR3: CASSPQAEMNTEAFF. The CDR3 coding sequence is TGTGCCAGCTCACCACAGGCAGAGATGAACACTGAAGCTTTCTTT.

The genes are TRBV20-1 and TRBJ2-2; the D is unclear. V shed 2 bases and J shed 11 bases, with 15 bases lying between them. Germline CDR1 reads DFQATT; CDR2 reads SNEGSKA (reference sequence). This CDR3 is built from 13 residues. The CDR3 loop is CSARFGQFEELFF. CDR3 nucleotides: TGCAGTGCTAGATTTGGGCAGTTCGAAGAGCTGTTTTTT.

The rearrangement joins TRBV2 to TRBJ2-3, with D perhaps TRBD2 (6 bases). The CDR3 loop spans 15 amino acids. Trimming stripped 6 bases from V and 0 bases from J, with 13 bases between. The germline gives CDR1 SNHLY, CDR2 FYNNEI. CDR3 in DNA: TGTGCCAGCAGGGCGCGGAGCGGGAGCACAGATACGCAGTATTTT. Translated, it gives CASRARSGSTDTQYF.

The chain carries TRBV27 and TRBJ1-5, with D unclear. Deletions cut 5 bases from V and 5 bases from J, with 16 bases between. The CDR3 length is 15 residues. Germline V gene lookup returns CDR1 MNHEY and CDR2 SMNVEV (reference sequence). In DNA, the CDR3 is TGTGCCAGCAGTATCAAGTACAGTGGGCATCAGCCCCAGCATTTT. Protein: CASSIKYSGHQPQHF.

This clonotype occurred once. V usage is TRBV18 and J usage is TRBJ2-2; the D gene is possibly TRBD1 (5 bases). In germline, CDR1 is KGHSH, CDR2 LQKENI. The V and J ends lost 2 bases and 0 bases respectively, with 7 bases between them. This CDR3 is 15 amino acids long. CDR3 DNA sequence: TGTGCCAGCTCACCATTAGGGGCGAACACCGGGGAGCTGTTTTTT. Translation: CASSPLGANTGELFF. Together with reference TRBV18 and TRBJ2-2, the CDR3 gives the full variable domain: NAGVMQNPRHLVRRRGQEARLRCSPMKGHSHVYWYRQLPEEGLKFMVYLQKENIIDESGMPKERFSAEFPKEGPSILRIQQVVRGDSAAYFCASSPLGANTGELFFGEGSRLTVL.

The V call is TRBV5-6, the J call TRBJ1-2; D not resolved. Trimming removed 7 bases from V and 3 bases from J, with 16 bases in between. CDR1 SGHDT and CDR2 YYEEEE come from the germline V gene. CDR3 length: 14 amino acids. CDR3: CASRPGGPDYGYTF. The CDR3 coding sequence is TGTGCCAGCCGCCCCGGTGGACCCGACTATGGCTACACCTTC.

The chain is built from TRBV29-1 and TRBJ2-7; D possibly uses TRBD1 or TRBD2 (5 bases each). Germline CDR1 is SQVTM and CDR2 is ANQGSEA. The CDR3 consists of 13 residues. V was trimmed by 7 bases and J by 0 bases, leaving 13 bases between them. DNA of the CDR3: TGCAGCGGCGGTATTGGGGGCTCCTACGAGCAGTACTTC. This encodes CSGGIGGSYEQYF.

This chain links TRBV5-1 with TRBJ2-5; D is unclear. V lost 4 bases to trimming and J lost 5 bases, with 12 bases between them. The CDR3 consists of 13 residues. Per the germline V gene, CDR1 is SGHRS and CDR2 is YFSETQ. The CDR3 DNA reads as TGCGCCAGCAGCCTCCATAGCCGGGAGACCCAGTACTTC. It translates to CASSLHSRETQYF.

This rearrangement joins TRBV9 to TRBJ2-3; perhaps TRBD1 as D (5 bases). The CDR3 totals 15 residues. Germline assignment: CDR1 SGDLS and CDR2 YYNGEE. V lost 4 bases, J lost 6 bases, and 18 bases lay in between. The CDR3 DNA reads TGTGCCAGCAGCCCCCGTGGGGCCTTGGGGGATACGCAGTATTTT. This translates into CASSPRGALGDTQYF.

The chain has TRBV28 and TRBJ2-5; D unclear. CDR3 length: 13 residues. Germline lookup yields CDR1 MDHEN and CDR2 SYDVKM. Trimming cost V 6 bases and J 5 bases, with 13 bases left between them. The CDR3 spells CASSTPSMETQYF. The CDR3 coding sequence is TGTGCCAGCAGCACCCCCAGCATGGAGACCCAGTACTTC.

The V and J genes are TRBV28 and TRBJ2-7; D is unclear. V was trimmed by 7 bases and J by 4 bases, leaving 8 bases between them. This CDR3 is 11 amino acids long. Germline loops: CDR1 MDHEN, CDR2 SYDVKM. The CDR3 bases are TGTGCCAGCACTACCACGTACGAGCAGTACTTC. Its translation is CASTTTYEQYF. The entire variable domain, with the rest obtained from reference TRBV28 and TRBJ2-7, is as follows: DVKVTQSSRYLVKRTGEKVFLECVQDMDHENMFWYRQDPGLGLRLIYFSYDVKMKEKGDIPEGYSVSREKKERFSLILESASTNQTSMYLCASTTTYEQYFGPGTRLTVT.

The V gene is TRBV3-1, the J gene TRBJ2-5; D is undetermined. Trimming removed 3 bases at V and 4 bases at J, with 6 bases between. The CDR3 has 12 amino acids. Germline values: CDR1 LGHDT, CDR2 YNNKEL (reference sequence). The CDR3 DNA follows: TGTGCCAGCAGCCAGGTCATAGAGACCCAGTACTTC. Protein sequence: CASSQVIETQYF.

This chain joins TRBV10-3 and TRBJ2-7, with 8 bases identical to TRBD1. Trimming cost V 11 bases and J 2 bases; bases outside gene matches: 5. CDR1 is ENHRY and CDR2 is SYGVKD in the germline V gene. The CDR3 is 12 amino acids. CDR3 in amino acids: CASTGGAYEQYF. DNA for the CDR3: TGTGCCTCAACAGGGGGAGCCTACGAGCAGTACTTC.

The V call is TRBV18, the J call TRBJ1-2, with D maybe TRBD1 (5 bases). V was trimmed by 6 bases and J by 2 bases, leaving 16 bases between them. The CDR3 is 15 amino acids. Germline CDR1 reads KGHSH; CDR2 reads LQKENI. CDR3 in DNA: TGTGCCAGCTCCCCCCGGGGGGGTTCCAACTATGGCTACACCTTC. This encodes CASSPRGGSNYGYTF.

This chain connects TRBV5-1 to TRBJ2-5; D is unresolved. V shed 2 bases and J shed 1 base, with 9 bases lying between them. The germline gives CDR1 SGHRS, CDR2 YFSETQ. The CDR3 sequence is 14 residues long. CDR3 DNA sequence: TGCGCCAGCAGCTTTAGCAATTCCCAAGAGACCCAGTACTTC. Its translation is CASSFSNSQETQYF.

This chain uses TRBV20-1 with TRBJ2-7; D perhaps matches TRBD1 (6 bases). Germline lookup yields CDR1 DFQATT and CDR2 SNEGSKA (reference sequence). The V and J ends lost 1 base and 3 bases respectively, with 13 bases between them. The CDR3 runs 14 residues. This CDR3 is CSARAVQGFYEQYF. CDR3 bases: TGCAGTGCTAGAGCGGTGCAGGGGTTCTACGAGCAGTACTTC.

The V and J genes are TRBV28 and TRBJ1-4, with D unclear. Germline V CDR1 and CDR2: MDHEN, SYDVKM. The V end lost 5 bases, the J end lost 2 bases, and 3 bases lay between the germline ends. The CDR3 contains 12 residues. CDR3 sequence reads: CASSTTNEKLFF. CDR3 nucleotide sequence: TGTGCCAGCAGTACGACTAATGAAAAACTGTTTTTT. The full variable domain, completed using reference TRBV28 and TRBJ1-4, is DVKVTQSSRYLVKRTGEKVFLECVQDMDHENMFWYRQDPGLGLRLIYFSYDVKMKEKGDIPEGYSVSREKKERFSLILESASTNQTSMYLCASSTTNEKLFFGSGTQLSVL.

The V and J genes are TRBV16 and TRBJ1-1, with TRBD1 as a possible D gene (6 bases). Trimming removed 2 bases from V and 3 bases from J, with 13 bases in between. The V gene's germline CDR1 is KGHSY and CDR2 FQNENV. This CDR3 is built from 15 residues. The CDR3: CASSQLGTPHTEAFF. CDR3 nucleotides: TGTGCCAGCAGCCAACTCGGGACACCCCACACTGAAGCTTTCTTT.

V gene TRBV10-3 combines with J gene TRBJ2-3, with TRBD2 identical over 11 bases. Trimming took 8 bases from V and 5 from J; bases not matched to a gene: 3. The CDR3 is 13 residues long. CDR1 is ENHRY and CDR2 is SYGVKD in the germline V gene. The CDR3 here is CAIGTSGRDTQYF. The CDR3 DNA is TGTGCCATCGGAACTAGCGGGAGAGATACGCAGTATTTT.

The chain couples TRBV4-2 to TRBJ2-1, with a weak D call TRBD1 (5 bases). In germline, CDR1 is LGHNA, CDR2 YNFKEQ. The V end lost 0 bases, the J end lost 9 bases, and 15 bases lay between the germline ends. The CDR3 spans 15 residues. For the CDR3, the DNA is TGTGCCAGCAGCCAAGAAGGGCTCCACCAGGGTGAGCAGTTCTTC. The encoded protein is CASSQEGLHQGEQFF.

The gene calls are TRBV7-6 and TRBJ2-1; D is ambiguous. CDR1 is SGHVS, CDR2 FNYEAQ, per germline. V was pared by 1 base and J by 6 bases, with 4 bases between. This CDR3 region has 12 residues. The CDR3 DNA follows: TGTGCCAGCAGCTTAGGAACCAATGAGCAGTTCTTC. It encodes CASSLGTNEQFF.

The chain joins TRBV18 to TRBJ1-2; a weak D match, TRBD1 (6 bases). This CDR3 has 14 residues. The germline V gene has CDR1 KGHSH and CDR2 LQKENI. Trimming took 0 bases from V and 6 from J, leaving 11 bases between them. CDR3 in amino acids: CASSPPSGVHGYTF. The CDR3 nucleotides are TGTGCCAGCTCACCACCATCAGGGGTCCATGGCTACACCTTC.

The chain employs TRBV18 and TRBJ2-3, with D possibly being TRBD1 (5 bases). V lost 5 bases and J 0 bases, leaving 9 bases between the germline ends. The CDR3 length is 14 residues. The V gene's germline CDR1 is KGHSH and CDR2 LQKENI. The CDR3: CASSSQGSTDTQYF. DNA for the CDR3: TGTGCCAGCTCATCCCAGGGTAGCACAGATACGCAGTATTTT.